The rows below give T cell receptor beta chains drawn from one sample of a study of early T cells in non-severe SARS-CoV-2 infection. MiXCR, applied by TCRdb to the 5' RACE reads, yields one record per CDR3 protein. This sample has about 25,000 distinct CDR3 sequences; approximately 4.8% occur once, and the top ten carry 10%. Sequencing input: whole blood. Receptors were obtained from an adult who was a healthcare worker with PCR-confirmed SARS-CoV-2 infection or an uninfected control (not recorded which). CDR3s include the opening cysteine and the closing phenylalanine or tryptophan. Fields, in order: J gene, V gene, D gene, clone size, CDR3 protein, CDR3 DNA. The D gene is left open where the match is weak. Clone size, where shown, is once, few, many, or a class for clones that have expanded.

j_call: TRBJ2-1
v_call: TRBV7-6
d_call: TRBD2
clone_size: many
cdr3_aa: CASSLGTSGTQGEQFF
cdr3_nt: TGTGCCAGCAGCTTAGGGACTAGCGGGACCCAAGGTGAGCAGTTCTTC

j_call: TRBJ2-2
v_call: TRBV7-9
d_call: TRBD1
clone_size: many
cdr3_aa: CASSRDRGRDGELFF
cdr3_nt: TGTGCCAGCAGCCGGGACAGGGGGCGAGACGGGGAGCTGTTTTTT

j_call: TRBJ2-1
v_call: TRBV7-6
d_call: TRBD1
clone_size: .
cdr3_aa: CASSLGGQAHNEQFF
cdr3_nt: TGTGCCAGCAGCTTAGGGGGACAGGCCCACAATGAGCAGTTCTTC

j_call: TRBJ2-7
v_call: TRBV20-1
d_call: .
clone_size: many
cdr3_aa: CSAGGLASEQYF
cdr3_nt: TGCAGTGCTGGGGGCCTAGCAAGCGAGCAGTACTTC

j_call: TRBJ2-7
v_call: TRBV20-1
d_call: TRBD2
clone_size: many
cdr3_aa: CSVLSSGRTYEQYF
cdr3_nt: TGCAGTGTTCTTTCTAGCGGGAGAACCTACGAGCAGTACTTC

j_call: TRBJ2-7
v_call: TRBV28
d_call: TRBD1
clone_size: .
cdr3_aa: CASISPRGTGFYEQYF
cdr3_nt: TGTGCCAGCATATCCCCCCGGGGGACAGGATTTTACGAGCAGTACTTC

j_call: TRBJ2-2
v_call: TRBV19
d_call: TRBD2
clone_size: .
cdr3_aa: CASSIMPSGRTGELFF
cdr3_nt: TGTGCCAGTAGTATTATGCCTAGCGGGAGGACCGGGGAGCTGTTTTTT

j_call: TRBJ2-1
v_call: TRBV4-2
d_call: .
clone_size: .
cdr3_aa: CASSQAGNYNEQFF
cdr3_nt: TGTGCCAGCAGCCAAGCGGGGAATTACAATGAGCAGTTCTTC

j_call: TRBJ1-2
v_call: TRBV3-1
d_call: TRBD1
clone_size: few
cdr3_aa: CASSRSRGRNGDGYTF
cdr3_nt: TGTGCCAGCAGCCGTAGCAGGGGGCGAAACGGGGACGGCTACACCTTC

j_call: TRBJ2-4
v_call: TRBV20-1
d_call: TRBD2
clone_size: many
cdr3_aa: CSARPSIRTSGTNIQYF
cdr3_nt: TGCAGTGCTAGACCTAGCATCCGGACTAGCGGGACAAACATTCAGTACTTC

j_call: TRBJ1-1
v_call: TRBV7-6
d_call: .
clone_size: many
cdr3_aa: CASSAELRGSDTEAFF
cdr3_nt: TGTGCCAGCAGCGCCGAGCTACGGGGATCGGACACTGAAGCTTTCTTT

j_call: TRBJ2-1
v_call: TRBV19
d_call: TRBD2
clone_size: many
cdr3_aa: CASSPALTSGIGNEQFF
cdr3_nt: TGTGCCAGTAGTCCCGCTTTGACTAGCGGGATAGGTAATGAGCAGTTCTTC

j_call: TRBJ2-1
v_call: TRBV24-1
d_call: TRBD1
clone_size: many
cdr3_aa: CATSDPGQGRNEQFF
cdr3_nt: TGTGCCACCAGTGACCCCGGACAGGGACGCAATGAGCAGTTCTTC

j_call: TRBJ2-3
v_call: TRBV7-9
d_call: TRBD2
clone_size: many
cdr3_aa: CASQVGRGSTDTQYF
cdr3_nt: TGTGCCAGCCAGGTCGGGAGGGGTAGCACAGATACGCAGTATTTT

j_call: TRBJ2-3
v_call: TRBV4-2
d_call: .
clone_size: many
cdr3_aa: CASSQFPNSDTQYF
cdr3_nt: TGTGCCAGCAGCCAATTCCCGAACAGCGATACGCAGTATTTT

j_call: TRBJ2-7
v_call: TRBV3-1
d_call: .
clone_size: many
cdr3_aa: CASSQAGREQYF
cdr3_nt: TGTGCCAGCAGCCAAGCTGGGCGAGAGCAGTACTTC

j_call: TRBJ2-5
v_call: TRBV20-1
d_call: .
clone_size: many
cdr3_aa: CSARDEGSGTETQYF
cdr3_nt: TGCAGTGCTAGGGACGAGGGGAGCGGAACGGAGACCCAGTACTTC

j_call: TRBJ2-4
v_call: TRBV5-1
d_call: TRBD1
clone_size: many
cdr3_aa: CAGLDREDIQYF
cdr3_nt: TGCGCCGGGTTGGACAGGGAGGACATTCAGTACTTC

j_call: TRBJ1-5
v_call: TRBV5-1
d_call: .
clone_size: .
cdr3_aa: CASSRTDSANQPQHF
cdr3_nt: TGCGCCAGCAGCCGGACGGACAGCGCCAATCAGCCCCAGCATTTT

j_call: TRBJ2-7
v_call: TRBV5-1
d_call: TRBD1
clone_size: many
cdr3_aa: CASSSGQGYEQYF
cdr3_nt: TGCGCCAGCAGCTCGGGACAGGGTTACGAGCAGTACTTC

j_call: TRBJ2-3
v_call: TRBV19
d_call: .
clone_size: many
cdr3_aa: CASSTGDTQYF
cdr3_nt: TGTGCCAGTAGTACGGGAGATACGCAGTATTTT

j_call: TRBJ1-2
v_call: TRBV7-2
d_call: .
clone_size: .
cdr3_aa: CASSLRPPTEANYGYTF
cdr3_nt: TGTGCCAGCAGCCTTCGCCCCCCAACAGAAGCTAACTATGGCTACACCTTC

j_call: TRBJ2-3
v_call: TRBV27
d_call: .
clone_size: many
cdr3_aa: CASSRRGYTDTQYF
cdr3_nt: TGTGCCAGCAGTCGAAGGGGGTACACAGATACGCAGTATTTT

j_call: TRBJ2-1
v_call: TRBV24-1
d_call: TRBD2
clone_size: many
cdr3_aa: CATSVSLAGYNEQFF
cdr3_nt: TGTGCCACCAGTGTATCCCTAGCGGGGTACAATGAGCAGTTCTTC

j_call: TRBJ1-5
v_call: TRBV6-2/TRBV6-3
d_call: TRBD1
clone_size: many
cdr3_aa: CASSYGTENQPQHF
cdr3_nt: TGTGCCAGCAGTTACGGGACAGAAAATCAGCCCCAGCATTTT

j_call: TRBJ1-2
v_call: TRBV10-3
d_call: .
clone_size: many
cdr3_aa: CAISESPGTSGGYTF
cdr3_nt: TGTGCCATCAGTGAGTCTCCAGGGACATCAGGGGGCTACACCTTC

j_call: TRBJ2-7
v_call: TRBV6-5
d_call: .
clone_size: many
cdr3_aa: CASSYSGPKVEQYF
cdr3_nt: TGTGCCAGCAGTTACTCGGGTCCCAAGGTTGAGCAGTACTTC

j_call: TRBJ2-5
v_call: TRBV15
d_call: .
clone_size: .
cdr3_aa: CATSRASLPQETQYF
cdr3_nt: TGTGCCACCAGCAGAGCAAGCCTACCTCAAGAGACCCAGTACTTC

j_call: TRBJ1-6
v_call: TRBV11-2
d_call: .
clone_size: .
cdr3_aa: CASSLDGGALRALHF
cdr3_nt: TGTGCCAGCAGCCTAGATGGAGGGGCTCTTAGGGCCCTCCACTTT

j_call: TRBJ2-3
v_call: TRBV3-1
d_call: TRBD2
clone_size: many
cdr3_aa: CASSPDGAGGGADTQYF
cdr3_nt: TGTGCCAGCAGCCCAGATGGGGCGGGAGGCGGGGCAGATACGCAGTATTTT

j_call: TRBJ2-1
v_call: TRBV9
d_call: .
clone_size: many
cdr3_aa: CASSVDGNEQFF
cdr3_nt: TGTGCCAGCAGCGTAGACGGCAATGAGCAGTTCTTC

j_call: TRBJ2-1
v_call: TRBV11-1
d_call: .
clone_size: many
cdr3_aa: CASSFGRARYNEQFF
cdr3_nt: TGTGCCAGCAGCTTCGGCAGGGCAAGGTACAATGAGCAGTTCTTC

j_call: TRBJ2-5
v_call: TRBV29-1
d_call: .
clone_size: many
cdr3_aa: CSVPGGQETQYF
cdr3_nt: TGCAGCGTACCCGGCGGGCAAGAGACCCAGTACTTC